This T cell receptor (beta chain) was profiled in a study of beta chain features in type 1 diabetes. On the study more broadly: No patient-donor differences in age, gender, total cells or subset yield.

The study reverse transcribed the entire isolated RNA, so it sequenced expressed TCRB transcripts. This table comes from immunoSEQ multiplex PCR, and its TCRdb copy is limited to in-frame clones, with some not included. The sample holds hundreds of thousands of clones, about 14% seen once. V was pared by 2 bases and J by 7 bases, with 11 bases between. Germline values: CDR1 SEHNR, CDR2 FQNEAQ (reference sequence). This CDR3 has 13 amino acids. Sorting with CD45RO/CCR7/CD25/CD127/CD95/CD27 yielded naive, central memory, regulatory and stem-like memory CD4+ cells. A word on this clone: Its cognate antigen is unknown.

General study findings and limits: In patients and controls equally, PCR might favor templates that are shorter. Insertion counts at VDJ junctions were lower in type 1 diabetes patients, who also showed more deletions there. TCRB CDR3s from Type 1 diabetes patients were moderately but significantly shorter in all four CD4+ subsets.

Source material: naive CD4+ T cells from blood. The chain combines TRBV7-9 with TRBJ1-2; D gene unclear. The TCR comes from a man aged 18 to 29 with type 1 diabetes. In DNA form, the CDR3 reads TGTGCCAGCAGCTTATCCGTCTCTGGTGGCTACACCTTC. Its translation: CASSLSVSGGYTF.